Sequencing of this T cell receptor beta chain was carried out in a study of T cell responses to AZD1222 COVID-19 vaccine. The CDR3 length is 15 residues. Germline values: CDR1 MNHEY, CDR2 SMNVEV (reference sequence). V was pared by 2 bases and J by 10 bases, with 15 bases between. Produced via immunoSEQ multiplex PCR; TCRdb's table is partial and in-frame only. The sample shows more than 120,000 clones, roughly nine tenths of them seen only once. The clonotype comes from an adult who received the AZD1222 COVID-19 vaccine. The material sequenced was peripheral blood, taken 28 days after the second AZD1222 dose. The chain carries TRBV27 and TRBJ1-6; possible D gene TRBD1, 6 bases. The CDR3 region has the DNA TGTGCCAGCAGTTTAATAGGGGCAGGGGACTCACCCCTCCACTTT. Translated, it gives CASSLIGAGDSPLHF.